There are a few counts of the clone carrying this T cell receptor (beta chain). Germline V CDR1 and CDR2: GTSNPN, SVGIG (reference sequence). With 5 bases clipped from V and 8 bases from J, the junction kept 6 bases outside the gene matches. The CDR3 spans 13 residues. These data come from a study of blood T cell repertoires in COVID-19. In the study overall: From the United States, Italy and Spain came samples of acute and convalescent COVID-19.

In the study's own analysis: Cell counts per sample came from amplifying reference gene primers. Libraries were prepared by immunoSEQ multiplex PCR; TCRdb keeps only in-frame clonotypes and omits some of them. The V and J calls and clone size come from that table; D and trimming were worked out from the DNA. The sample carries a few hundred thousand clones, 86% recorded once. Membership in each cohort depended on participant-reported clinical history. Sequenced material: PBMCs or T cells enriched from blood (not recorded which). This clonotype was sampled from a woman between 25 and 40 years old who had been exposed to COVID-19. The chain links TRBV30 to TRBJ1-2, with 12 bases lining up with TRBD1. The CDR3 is CAWWGQGASGYTF. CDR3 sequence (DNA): TGTGCCTGGTGGGGACAGGGGGCGTCGGGCTACACCTTC.